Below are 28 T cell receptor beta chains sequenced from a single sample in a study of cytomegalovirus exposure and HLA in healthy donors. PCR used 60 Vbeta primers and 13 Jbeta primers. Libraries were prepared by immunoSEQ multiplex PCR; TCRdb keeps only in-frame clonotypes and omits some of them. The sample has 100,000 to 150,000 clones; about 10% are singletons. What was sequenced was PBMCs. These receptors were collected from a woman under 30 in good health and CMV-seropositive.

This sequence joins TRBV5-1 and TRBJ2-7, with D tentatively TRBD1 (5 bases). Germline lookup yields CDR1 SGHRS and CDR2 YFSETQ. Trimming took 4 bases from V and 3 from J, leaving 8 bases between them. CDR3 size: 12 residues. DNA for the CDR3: TGCGCCAGCAGCCGAGACAGCTACGAGCAGTACTTC. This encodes CASSRDSYEQYF.

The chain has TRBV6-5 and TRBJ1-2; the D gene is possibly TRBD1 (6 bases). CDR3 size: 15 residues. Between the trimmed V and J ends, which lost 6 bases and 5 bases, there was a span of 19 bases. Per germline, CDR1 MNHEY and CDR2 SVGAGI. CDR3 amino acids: CASSLNADSLYGYTF. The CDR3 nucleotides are TGTGCCAGCAGCTTAAACGCGGACAGCCTTTATGGCTACACCTTC.

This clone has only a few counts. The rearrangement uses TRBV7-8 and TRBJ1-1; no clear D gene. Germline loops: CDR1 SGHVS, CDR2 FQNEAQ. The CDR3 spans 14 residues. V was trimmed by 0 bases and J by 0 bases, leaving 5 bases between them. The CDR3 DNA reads TGTGCCAGCAGCTTAGCGCGGGTGAACACTGAAGCTTTCTTT. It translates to CASSLARVNTEAFF.

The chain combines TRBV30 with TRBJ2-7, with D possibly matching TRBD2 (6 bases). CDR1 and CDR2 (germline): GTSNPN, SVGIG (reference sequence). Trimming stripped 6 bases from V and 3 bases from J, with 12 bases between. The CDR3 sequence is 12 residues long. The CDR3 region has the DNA TGTGCCTGCCGGGACTTATACTACGAGCAGTACTTC. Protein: CACRDLYYEQYF.

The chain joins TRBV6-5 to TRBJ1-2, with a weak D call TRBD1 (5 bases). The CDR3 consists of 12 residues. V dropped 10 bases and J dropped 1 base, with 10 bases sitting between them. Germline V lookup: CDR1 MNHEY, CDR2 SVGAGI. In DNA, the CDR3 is TGTGCCACCCTAGACAGTAACTATGGCTACACCTTC. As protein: CATLDSNYGYTF.

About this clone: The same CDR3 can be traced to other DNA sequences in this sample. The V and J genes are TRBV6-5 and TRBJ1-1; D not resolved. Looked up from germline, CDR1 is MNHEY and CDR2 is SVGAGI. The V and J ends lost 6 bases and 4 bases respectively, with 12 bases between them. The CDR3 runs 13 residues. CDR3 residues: CASSPRGSTEAFF. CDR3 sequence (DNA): TGTGCCAGCAGCCCCCGAGGTAGCACTGAAGCTTTCTTT.

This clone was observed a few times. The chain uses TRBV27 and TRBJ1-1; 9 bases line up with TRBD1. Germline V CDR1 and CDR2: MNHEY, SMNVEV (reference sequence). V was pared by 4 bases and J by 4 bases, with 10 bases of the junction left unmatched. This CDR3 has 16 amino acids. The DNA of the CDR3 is TGTGCCAGCAGTTCACAGGGGGCGACCCTTTCCACTGAAGCTTTCTTT. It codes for CASSSQGATLSTEAFF.

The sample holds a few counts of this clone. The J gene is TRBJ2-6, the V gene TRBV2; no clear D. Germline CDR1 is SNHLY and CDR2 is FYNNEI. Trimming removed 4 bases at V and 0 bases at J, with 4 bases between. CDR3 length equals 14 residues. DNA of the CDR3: TGTGCCAGCAGTGGGAGCTCTGGGGCCAACGTCCTGACTTTC. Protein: CASSGSSGANVLTF.

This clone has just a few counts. The CDR3 reads CASRKIAGVSDTQYF. The CDR3 DNA reads TGTGCCAGCAGAAAAATAGCGGGAGTGTCAGATACGCAGTATTTT. The chain carries TRBV2 and TRBJ2-3; 9 bases match TRBD2. The CDR3 sequence is 15 residues long. With 6 bases clipped from V and 4 bases from J, the junction kept 8 bases outside the gene matches. The germline V gene encodes CDR1 SNHLY and CDR2 FYNNEI.

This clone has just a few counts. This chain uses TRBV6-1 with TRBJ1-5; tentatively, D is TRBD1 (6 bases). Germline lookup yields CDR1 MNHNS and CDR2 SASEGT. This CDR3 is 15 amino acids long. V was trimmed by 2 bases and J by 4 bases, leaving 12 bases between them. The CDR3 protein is CASSEIWQGNQPQHF. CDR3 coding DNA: TGTGCCAGCAGTGAAATATGGCAGGGGAATCAGCCCCAGCATTTT.

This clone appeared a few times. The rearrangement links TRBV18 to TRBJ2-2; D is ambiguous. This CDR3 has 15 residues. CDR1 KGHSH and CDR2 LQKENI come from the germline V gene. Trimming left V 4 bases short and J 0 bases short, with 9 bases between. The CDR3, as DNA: TGTGCCAGCTCACGTAACTCCGCGAACACCGGGGAGCTGTTTTTT. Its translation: CASSRNSANTGELFF. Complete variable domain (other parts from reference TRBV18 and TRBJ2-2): NAGVMQNPRHLVRRRGQEARLRCSPMKGHSHVYWYRQLPEEGLKFMVYLQKENIIDESGMPKERFSAEFPKEGPSILRIQQVVRGDSAAYFCASSRNSANTGELFFGEGSRLTVL.

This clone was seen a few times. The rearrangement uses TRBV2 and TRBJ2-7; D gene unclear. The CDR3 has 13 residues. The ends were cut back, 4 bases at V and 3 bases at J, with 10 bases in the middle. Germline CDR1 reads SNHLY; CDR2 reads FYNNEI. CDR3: CASSVRLLYEQYF. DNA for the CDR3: TGTGCCAGCAGTGTGCGGCTTCTCTACGAGCAGTACTTC.

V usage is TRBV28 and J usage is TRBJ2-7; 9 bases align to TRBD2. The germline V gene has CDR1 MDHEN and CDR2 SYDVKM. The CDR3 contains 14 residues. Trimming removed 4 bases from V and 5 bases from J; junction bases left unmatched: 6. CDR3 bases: TGTGCCAGCAGTTCCCCGGGACTAGCCGACGAGCAGTACTTC. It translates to CASSSPGLADEQYF.

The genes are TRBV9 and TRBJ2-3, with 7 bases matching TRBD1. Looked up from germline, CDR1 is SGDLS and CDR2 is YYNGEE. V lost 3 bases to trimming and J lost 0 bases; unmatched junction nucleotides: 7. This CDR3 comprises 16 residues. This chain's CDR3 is CASSADRADSTDTQYF. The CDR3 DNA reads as TGTGCCAGCAGCGCAGACAGGGCAGATAGCACAGATACGCAGTATTTT.

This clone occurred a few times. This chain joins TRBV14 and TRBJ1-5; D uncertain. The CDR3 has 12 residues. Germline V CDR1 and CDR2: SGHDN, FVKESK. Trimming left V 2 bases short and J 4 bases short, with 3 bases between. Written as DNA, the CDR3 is TGTGCCAGCAGCCAACCGAATCAGCCCCAGCATTTT. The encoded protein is CASSQPNQPQHF.

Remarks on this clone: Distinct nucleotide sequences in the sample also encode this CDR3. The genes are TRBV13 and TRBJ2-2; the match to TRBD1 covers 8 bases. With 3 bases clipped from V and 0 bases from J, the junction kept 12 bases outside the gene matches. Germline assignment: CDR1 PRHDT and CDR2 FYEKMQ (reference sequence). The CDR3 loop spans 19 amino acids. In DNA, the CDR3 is TGTGCCAGCAGCTTCCCAGGGGGCATATACACCCCGAACACCGGGGAGCTGTTTTTT. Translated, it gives CASSFPGGIYTPNTGELFF.

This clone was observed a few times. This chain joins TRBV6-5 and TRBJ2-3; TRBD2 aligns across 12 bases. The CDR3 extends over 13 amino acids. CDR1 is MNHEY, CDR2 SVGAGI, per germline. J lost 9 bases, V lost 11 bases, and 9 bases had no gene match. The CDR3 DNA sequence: TGTGCCGCCTCGACTAGCGGGAGTCCGACGCAGTATTTT. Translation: CAASTSGSPTQYF.

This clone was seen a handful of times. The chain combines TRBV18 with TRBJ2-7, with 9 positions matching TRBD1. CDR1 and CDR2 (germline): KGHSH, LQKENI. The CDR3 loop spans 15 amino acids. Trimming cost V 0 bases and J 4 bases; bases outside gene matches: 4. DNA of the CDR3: TGTGCCAGCTCACCACCGGGACAGGGTTTATACGAGCAGTACTTC. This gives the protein CASSPPGQGLYEQYF. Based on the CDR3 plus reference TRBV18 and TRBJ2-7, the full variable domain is NAGVMQNPRHLVRRRGQEARLRCSPMKGHSHVYWYRQLPEEGLKFMVYLQKENIIDESGMPKERFSAEFPKEGPSILRIQQVVRGDSAAYFCASSPPGQGLYEQYFGPGTRLTVT.

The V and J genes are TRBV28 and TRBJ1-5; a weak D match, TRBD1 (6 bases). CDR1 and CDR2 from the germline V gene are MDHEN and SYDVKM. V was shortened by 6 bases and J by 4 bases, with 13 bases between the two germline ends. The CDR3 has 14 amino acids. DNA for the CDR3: TGTGCCAGCAGCCCGGGGGGGCGAAATCAGCCCCAGCATTTT. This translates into CASSPGGRNQPQHF.

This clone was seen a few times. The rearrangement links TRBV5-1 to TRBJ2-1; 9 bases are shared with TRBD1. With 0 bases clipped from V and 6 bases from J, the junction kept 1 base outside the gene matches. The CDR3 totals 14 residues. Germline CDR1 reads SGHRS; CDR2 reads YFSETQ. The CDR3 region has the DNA TGCGCCAGCAGCTTGGAACAGGGGGCCAATGAGCAGTTCTTC. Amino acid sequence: CASSLEQGANEQFF.

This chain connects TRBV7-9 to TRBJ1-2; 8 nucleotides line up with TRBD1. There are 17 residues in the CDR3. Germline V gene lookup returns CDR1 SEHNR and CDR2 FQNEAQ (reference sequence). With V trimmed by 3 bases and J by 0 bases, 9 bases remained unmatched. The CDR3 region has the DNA TGTGCCAGCAGCTTCGACAGGGGTTCCGTGACTAACTATGGCTACACCTTC. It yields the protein CASSFDRGSVTNYGYTF.

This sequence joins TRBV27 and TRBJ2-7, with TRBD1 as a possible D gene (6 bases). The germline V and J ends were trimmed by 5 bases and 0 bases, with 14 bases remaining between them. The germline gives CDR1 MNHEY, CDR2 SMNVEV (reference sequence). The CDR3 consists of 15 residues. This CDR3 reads CASSRTVASSYEQYF. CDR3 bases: TGTGCCAGCAGTCGGACAGTAGCTAGCTCCTACGAGCAGTACTTC.

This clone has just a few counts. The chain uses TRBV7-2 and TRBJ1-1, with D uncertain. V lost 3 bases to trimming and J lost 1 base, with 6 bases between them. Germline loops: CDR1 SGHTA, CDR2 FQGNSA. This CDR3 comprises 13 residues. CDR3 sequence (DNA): TGTGCCAGCAGCTTCGGTTGGAACACTGAAGCTTTCTTT. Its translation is CASSFGWNTEAFF. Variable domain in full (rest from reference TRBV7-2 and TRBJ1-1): GAGVSQSPSNKVTEKGKDVELRCDPISGHTALYWYRQSLGQGLEFLIYFQGNSAPDKSGLPSDRFSAERTGGSVSTLTIQRTQQEDSAVYLCASSFGWNTEAFFGQGTRLTVV.

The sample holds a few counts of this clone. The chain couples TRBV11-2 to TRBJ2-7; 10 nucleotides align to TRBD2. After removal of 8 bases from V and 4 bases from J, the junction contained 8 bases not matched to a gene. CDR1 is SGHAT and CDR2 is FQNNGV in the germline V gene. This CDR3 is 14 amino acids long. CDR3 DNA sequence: TGTGCCAGCGGCCTAGCGGGAGAGGCATACGAGCAGTACTTC. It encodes CASGLAGEAYEQYF.

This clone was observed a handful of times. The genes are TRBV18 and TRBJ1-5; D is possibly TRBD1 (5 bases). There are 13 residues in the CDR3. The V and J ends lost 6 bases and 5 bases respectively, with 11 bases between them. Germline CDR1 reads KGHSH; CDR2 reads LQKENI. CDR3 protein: CASSQGYDQPQHF. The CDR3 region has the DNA TGTGCCAGCTCTCAGGGATATGATCAGCCCCAGCATTTT.

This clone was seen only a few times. The CDR3: CASSLVTGQSSGANVLTF. CDR3 nucleotide sequence: TGTGCCAGCAGCTTAGTAACCGGACAGTCCTCTGGGGCCAACGTCCTGACTTTC. The chain links TRBV7-6 to TRBJ2-6; maybe TRBD1 (6 bases). Germline lookup yields CDR1 SGHVS and CDR2 FNYEAQ. Trimming took 1 base from V and 0 from J, leaving 13 bases between them. The CDR3 totals 18 residues.

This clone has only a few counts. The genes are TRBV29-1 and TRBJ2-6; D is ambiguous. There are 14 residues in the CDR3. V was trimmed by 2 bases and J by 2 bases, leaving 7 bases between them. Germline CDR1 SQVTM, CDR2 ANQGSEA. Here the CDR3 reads CSVEWATGANVLTF. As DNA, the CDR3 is TGCAGCGTTGAATGGGCGACTGGGGCCAACGTCCTGACTTTC.

The chain's CDR3 is CASGTTNTGELFF. In nucleotides, the CDR3 is TGTGCCAGCGGGACTACAAACACCGGGGAGCTGTTTTTT. V and J are TRBV27 and TRBJ2-2; TRBD2 aligns across 7 bases. CDR1 and CDR2 from the germline V gene are MNHEY and SMNVEV (reference sequence). CDR3 size: 13 residues. J gave up 2 bases and V 8 bases, and 2 bases lay outside the gene matches.